This T cell receptor beta chain was captured by sequencing in a study of cytomegalovirus exposure and HLA in healthy donors. As for the study in general: The 120 validation repertoires, a later analysis reported, used the same platform as the 600 to 700 first-cohort repertoires.

Study conclusions and caveats: Reportedly, cytomegalovirus status was diagnosed with high sensitivity and specificity.

In regard to this clone: Its antigen is unknown.

Separate from the approximately 650-subject first cohort, the approximately 130-subject validation cohort was the one that the donors belonged to. Clones were sequenced by immunoSEQ multiplex PCR, and TCRdb holds only the in-frame ones, with some missing. The sample gives fewer than 400,000 clones, roughly 88% of which show up once; roughly 0.96% is in the top ten. V dropped 4 bases and J dropped 4; count of bases not matched to a gene: 9. The CDR3 spans 18 residues. The germline V gene encodes CDR1 MGHRA and CDR2 YSYEKL. This clonotype was obtained from a man aged 25-45 years in good health and CMV-seronegative. This sequence joins TRBV4-1 and TRBJ2-2; 13 bases are a match to TRBD2. Material for sequencing was PBMCs. The CDR3 region has the DNA TGCGCCAGCAGCCGTACTAGCGGGGGGGCACGAGCCACCGGGGAGCTGTTTTTT. As protein: CASSRTSGGARATGELFF.